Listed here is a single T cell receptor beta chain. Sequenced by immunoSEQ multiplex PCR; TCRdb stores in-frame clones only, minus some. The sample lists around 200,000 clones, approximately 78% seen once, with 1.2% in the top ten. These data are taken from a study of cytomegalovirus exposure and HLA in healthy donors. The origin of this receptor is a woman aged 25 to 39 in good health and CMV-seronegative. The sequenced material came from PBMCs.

The CDR3 region has the DNA TGTGCCAGCAGCTTGCGGGACTCTGGGGCCAACGTCCTGACTTTC. Its translation is CASSLRDSGANVLTF. The rearrangement links TRBV5-6 to TRBJ2-6, with D possibly being TRBD2 (5 bases). Germline V gives CDR1 SGHDT, CDR2 YYEEEE. Trimming shortened V by 1 base and J by 0 bases, and 5 bases separated the two germline ends. The CDR3 runs to 15 residues.